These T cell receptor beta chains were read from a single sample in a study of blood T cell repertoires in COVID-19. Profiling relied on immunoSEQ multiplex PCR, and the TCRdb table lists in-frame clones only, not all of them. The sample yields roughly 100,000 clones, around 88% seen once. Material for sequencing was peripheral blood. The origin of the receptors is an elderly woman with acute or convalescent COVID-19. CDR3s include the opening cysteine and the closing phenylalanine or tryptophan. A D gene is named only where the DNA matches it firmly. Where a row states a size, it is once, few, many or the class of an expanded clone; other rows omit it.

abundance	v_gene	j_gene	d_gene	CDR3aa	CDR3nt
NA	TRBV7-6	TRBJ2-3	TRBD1	CASSLTGVLDTQYF	TGTGCCAGCAGCCTAACAGGGGTGTTAGATACGCAGTATTTT
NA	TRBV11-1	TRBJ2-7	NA	CASSLRGYEQYF	TGTGCCAGCAGCCTGCGGGGATACGAGCAGTACTTC
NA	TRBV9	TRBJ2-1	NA	CASSVAGARGHNEQFF	TGTGCCAGCAGCGTAGCAGGGGCCAGGGGTCACAATGAGCAGTTCTTC
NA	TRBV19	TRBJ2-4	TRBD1	CASSLRDRGLVAKNIQYF	TGTGCCAGTAGTCTCCGGGACAGGGGGCTCGTAGCCAAAAACATTCAGTACTTT
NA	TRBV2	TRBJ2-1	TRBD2	CASSPGGGGTYNEQFF	TGTGCCAGCAGTCCCGGTGGGGGGGGGACCTACAATGAGCAGTTCTTC
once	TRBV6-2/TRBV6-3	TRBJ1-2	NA	CASSYSIGDKTANYGYTF	TGTGCCAGCAGTTACTCGATCGGGGACAAGACGGCTAACTATGGCTACACCTTC
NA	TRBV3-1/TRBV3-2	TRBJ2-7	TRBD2	CASSLAGGVHEQYF	TGTGCCAGCAGCCTAGCGGGGGGGGTTCACGAGCAGTACTTC
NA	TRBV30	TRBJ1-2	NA	CAWSPYRDGYGYTF	TGTGCCTGGAGTCCGTACAGGGATGGCTATGGCTACACCTTC
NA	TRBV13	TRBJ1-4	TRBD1	CASSRDRNEKLFF	TGTGCCAGCAGCCGGGACAGAAATGAAAAACTGTTTTTT
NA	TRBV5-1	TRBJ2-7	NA	CASREDGNYEQYF	TGCGCCAGCAGGGAGGACGGTAACTACGAGCAGTACTTC
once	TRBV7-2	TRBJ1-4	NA	CASSKGGGFDEKLFF	TGTGCCAGCAGCAAGGGAGGAGGGTTCGATGAAAAACTGTTTTTT
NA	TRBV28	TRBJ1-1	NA	CASSFQATEAFF	TGTGCCAGCAGTTTCCAGGCCACTGAAGCTTTCTTT
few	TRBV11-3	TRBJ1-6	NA	CASSLGGTDNSPLHF	TGTGCCAGCAGCCTCGGGGGGACTGATAATTCACCCCTCCACTTT
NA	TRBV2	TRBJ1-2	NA	CASSPLGVAYYGYTF	TGTGCCAGCAGTCCTCTAGGGGTGGCGTACTATGGCTACACCTTC
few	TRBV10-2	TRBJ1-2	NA	CASSESQDPYLYGYTF	TGCGCCAGCAGTGAGTCACAGGACCCCTACCTCTATGGCTACACCTTC
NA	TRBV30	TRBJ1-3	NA	CACPTGPPGNTIYF	TGTGCCTGCCCAACAGGGCCCCCTGGAAACACCATATATTTT
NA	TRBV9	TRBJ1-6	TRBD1	CASSVGDRDNSPLHF	TGTGCCAGCAGCGTAGGGGACAGGGATAATTCACCCCTCCACTTT
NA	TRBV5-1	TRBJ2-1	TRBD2	CASSLSSGGAHNEQFF	TGCGCCAGCAGCTTATCCAGCGGGGGGGCCCACAATGAGCAGTTCTTC
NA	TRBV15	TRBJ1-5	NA	CATSRGQGSNQPQHF	TGTGCCACCAGCAGAGGTCAGGGGAGCAATCAGCCCCAGCATTTT
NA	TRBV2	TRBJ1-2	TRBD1	CASSRGQKPNLYGYTF	TGTGCCAGCAGTAGGGGACAGAAGCCTAATTTATATGGCTACACCTTC
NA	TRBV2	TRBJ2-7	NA	CASSHRALYEQYF	TGTGCCAGCAGCCACAGGGCCCTCTACGAGCAGTACTTC
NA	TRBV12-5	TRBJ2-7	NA	CASGLAAGNEQYF	TGTGCTAGTGGTTTAGCAGCCGGGAACGAGCAGTACTTC
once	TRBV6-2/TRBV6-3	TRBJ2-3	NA	CASSYSTRRLQPTDTQYF	TGTGCCAGCAGTTACTCGACACGCCGACTACAACCCACAGATACGCAGTATTTT